Each of the 29 T cell receptor beta chains below was sequenced from the same sample in a study of regulatory T cells in long-lasting Graves disease. As to time point: newly diagnosed GD, antithyroid drugs for less than 3 months. PBMC-extracted RNA yielded the TCR library. The authors built TCR beta libraries using iRepertoire HTBI primers and Arm-PCR of CDR3 regions. MiXCR was run by TCRdb on the multiplex PCR reads, yielding one entry per CDR3 protein. The data show almost 450,000 distinct CDR3 sequences, with over 15% seen just once and around a tenth held by the top ten. This same sample was also taken into another study, of T cells in Graves' hyperthyroidism and ophthalmopathy.

The sample in question was peripheral blood mononuclear cells (PBMCs), obtained at new diagnosis, from a patient treated with antithyroid drugs. The receptors here all came from a woman aged 25 to 45 with Graves disease.

This chain uses TRBV24-1 with TRBJ1-1; the D gene is possibly TRBD1 (5 bases). Trimming stripped 2 bases from V and 5 bases from J, with 11 bases between. Germline V CDR1 and CDR2: KGHDR, SFDVKD. This CDR3 region has 14 residues. The CDR3 loop reads CATSDSGRATEAFF. The CDR3 DNA sequence: TGTGCCACCAGTGATTCAGGCAGGGCGACTGAAGCTTTCTTT.

A word on this clonotype: This clone may be a read error of a much larger clone one base away. The rearrangement joins TRBV6-1 to TRBJ2-5; a possible D gene is TRBD1 (5 bases). Germline lookup yields CDR1 MNHNS and CDR2 SASEGT. This CDR3 has 12 residues. Deletions cut 5 bases from V and 11 bases from J, with 15 bases between. CDR3: CASSNAQGKQYF. CDR3 bases: TGTGCCAGCAGTAATGCTCAGGGAAAACAGTACTTC.

Only a few counts were recorded for this clonotype. CDR3 region: CASSYSAMRTTTGELFF. As DNA, the CDR3 is TGTGCCAGCAGTTACTCGGCGATGCGGACTACTACTGGGGAGCTGTTTTTT. The chain carries TRBV6-6 and TRBJ2-2; perhaps TRBD2 as D (6 bases). V lost 0 bases, J lost 8 bases, and 19 bases lay in between. Germline V CDR1 and CDR2: MNHNY, SVGAGI (reference sequence). The CDR3 length is 17 residues.

This clonotype was observed at least ten times. The J gene is TRBJ2-5, the V gene TRBV12-3 or TRBV12-4, with a tentative D call TRBD2 (5 bases). The CDR3 is 14 residues long. The V end was cut by 4 bases, the J end by 6 bases, with 15 bases between. Here the CDR3 DNA reads TGTGCCAGCAGTTATAGCGAGGCTTTGAAGACCCAGTACTTC. Encoded protein: CASSYSEALKTQYF.

As regards this clonotype: A much more abundant neighbour one base away suggests this may be a read error. The chain couples TRBV10-3 to TRBJ2-7, with TRBD1 as a possible D gene (5 bases). Trimming took 11 bases from V and 2 from J, leaving 19 bases between them. Germline lookup yields CDR1 ENHRY and CDR2 SYGVKD. There are 14 residues in the CDR3. The CDR3 DNA sequence: TGTGCCGCCAAGGGGCTAGTGGGAACCTACGAGCAGTACTTC. It codes for CAAKGLVGTYEQYF.

This clonotype showed up just a few times. The chain has TRBV4-1 and TRBJ2-3; D might be TRBD1 (5 bases). V dropped 0 bases and J dropped 6 bases, with 10 bases sitting between them. Germline V gene lookup returns CDR1 MGHRA and CDR2 YSYEKL. CDR3 size: 14 residues. Here the CDR3 reads CASSQERGVDTQYF. CDR3 coding DNA: TGCGCCAGCAGCCAAGAAAGGGGTGTCGATACGCAGTATTTT.

The genes are TRBV7-2 and TRBJ2-7; D assignment may be TRBD1 or TRBD2 (6 bases each). V was shortened by 4 bases and J by 7 bases, with 17 bases between the two germline ends. In germline, CDR1 is SGHTA, CDR2 FQGNSA. This CDR3 contains 14 residues. The CDR3 protein is CASSSAGGAGEQYF. CDR3 sequence (DNA): TGTGCCAGCAGCTCGGCCGGGGGCGCCGGGGAGCAGTACTTC.

Many counts were recorded for this clonotype. The V and J genes are TRBV5-8 and TRBJ2-1; tentatively, D is TRBD2 (5 bases). V lost 4 bases and J lost 15, with 17 bases in between. The CDR3 covers 12 residues. CDR1 is SGHTS, CDR2 YDEGEE, per germline. The CDR3, as DNA: TGTGCCAGCAGCCCCCCTCCGGGAAGTCGGTTCTTC. Protein sequence: CASSPPPGSRFF.

This clonotype was seen at least ten times. The chain recombines TRBV7-9 with TRBJ1-1; TRBD1 aligns across 9 bases. This CDR3 is built from 13 residues. V shed 5 bases and J 10 bases; nucleotides not matched to a gene: 8. Germline values: CDR1 SEHNR, CDR2 FQNEAQ (reference sequence). CDR3 DNA sequence: TGTGCCAGCAGCACACACGACAGGGGGGGAGCTTTCTTT. It codes for CASSTHDRGGAFF.

This clonotype was detected ten times or more. The rearrangement joins TRBV12-3 or TRBV12-4 to TRBJ2-7; possibly TRBD2 for D (5 bases). V lost 0 bases to trimming and J lost 3 bases, with 18 bases between them. CDR3 length: 17 amino acids. The CDR3 is CASSLAAAAARCYEQYF. The CDR3, as DNA: TGTGCCAGCAGTTTAGCGGCGGCAGCGGCAAGGTGCTACGAGCAGTACTTC.

This clonotype has ten or more counts. This rearrangement joins TRBV12-3 or TRBV12-4 to TRBJ2-1, with 7 bases identical to TRBD1. This CDR3 is 14 amino acids long. Trimming at V came to 6 bases and at J to 3 bases, leaving 5 bases not matched to a gene. DNA of the CDR3: TGTGCCAGCAGGGACCGGGACAGCTACAATGAGCAGTTCTTC. Translated: CASRDRDSYNEQFF.

The chain combines TRBV27 with TRBJ2-3, with unresolved D. The CDR3 has 14 amino acids. V shed 1 base and J shed 6 bases, with 11 bases lying between them. The germline gives CDR1 MNHEY, CDR2 SMNVEV (reference sequence). The CDR3 bases are TGTGCCAGCAGTTTATTAGGGTATCCGGATACGCAGTATTTT. This gives the protein CASSLLGYPDTQYF.

This clonotype was observed at least ten times. V usage is TRBV12-3 or TRBV12-4 and J usage is TRBJ2-3; 12 bases agree with TRBD2. The CDR3 is made up of 15 amino acids. V shed 3 bases, J shed 3 bases, and the junction held 1 base outside the gene matches. CDR3 sequence (DNA): TGTGCCAGCAGTTTCGGGACTAGCGGGACAGATACGCAGTATTTT. This translates into CASSFGTSGTDTQYF.

In its sample, this clonotype was seen many times. At one end the junction does not follow the germline gene, possibly because of a read error. V usage is TRBV6-1 and J usage is TRBJ2-2; tentatively, D is TRBD1 (5 bases). This CDR3 region has 16 residues. CDR1 is MNHNS, CDR2 SASEGT, per germline. Here the CDR3 reads CASNSQGTPKTGELFF. The CDR3 nucleotides read TGTGCCAGCAATTCTCAGGGTACCCCGAAGACCGGGGAGCTGTTTTTT.

The J gene is TRBJ1-1, the V gene TRBV19; possibly TRBD1 for D (5 bases). Trimming left V 3 bases short and J 4 bases short, with 15 bases between. From germline, CDR1 is LNHDA and CDR2 SQIVND (reference sequence). The CDR3 is made up of 15 amino acids. For the CDR3, the DNA is TGTGCCAGTAGTATCCGGGGGGTGGTGCGCACTGAAGCTTTCTTT. Translating it yields CASSIRGVVRTEAFF.

A few counts support this clonotype. The V and J genes are TRBV6-2 or TRBV6-3 and TRBJ2-1, with 7 bases fitting TRBD2. With V trimmed by 5 bases and J by 8 bases, 6 bases remained unmatched. This CDR3 spans 13 amino acids. Germline V gives CDR1 MNHEY, CDR2 SVGEGT. The CDR3 loop reads CASSAGLGYEQFF. DNA of the CDR3: TGTGCCAGCAGTGCTGGACTAGGCTATGAGCAGTTCTTC.

V gene TRBV4-1 combines with J gene TRBJ2-5; TRBD2 aligns across 7 bases. Unmatched junction bases numbered 8, after V lost 0 bases and J lost 4 bases. In germline, CDR1 is MGHRA, CDR2 YSYEKL. The length of the CDR3 is 16 residues. The CDR3, as DNA: TGCGCCAGCAGCCAAGATTCGACGGGAGGATCAGAGACCCAGTACTTC. Its translation is CASSQDSTGGSETQYF.

This clonotype was picked up a small number of times. The V gene is TRBV5-1, the J gene TRBJ2-7; 7 bases are a match to TRBD1. There are 12 residues in the CDR3. Per germline, CDR1 SGHRS and CDR2 YFSETQ. The junction had 4 bases not matched to a gene; V was cut back by 5 bases and J by 5 bases. Here the CDR3 DNA reads TGCGCCAGCAGAGATACAGGGGACGAGCAGTACTTC. It specifies CASRDTGDEQYF.

This clonotype was observed once. V and J are TRBV5-6 and TRBJ2-7; TRBD2 matches 12 bases. This CDR3 comprises 14 residues. The V and J ends lost 7 bases and 2 bases, in that order; junction bases with no gene match: 4. Germline V gene lookup returns CDR1 SGHDT and CDR2 YYEEEE. CDR3 nucleotide sequence: TGTGCCAGCTGGACTAGCGGGAAAGCCTACGAGCAGTACTTC. It yields the protein CASWTSGKAYEQYF.

This clonotype was detected many times. The genes are TRBV6-1 and TRBJ1-1, with 8 bases that match TRBD1. Germline V CDR1 and CDR2: MNHNS, SASEGT. This CDR3 region has 15 residues. Germline trimming cut 6 bases from V and 5 bases from J; bases unmatched to any gene: 11. The CDR3 is CASRPDRASRTEAFF. The CDR3 DNA follows: TGTGCCAGCAGGCCGGACAGGGCTTCGAGAACTGAAGCTTTCTTT.

The chain joins TRBV20-1 to TRBJ2-2; 11 bases match TRBD2. From germline, CDR1 is DFQATT and CDR2 SNEGSKA (reference sequence). Trimming at V came to 1 base and at J to 6 bases, leaving 10 bases not matched to a gene. There are 17 residues in the CDR3. CDR3 protein: CSARGHLTSGSAGELFF. In DNA, the CDR3 is TGCAGTGCTAGAGGGCATCTTACTAGCGGGAGTGCCGGGGAGCTGTTTTTT.

This clonotype was seen only a few times. The genes are TRBV4-1 and TRBJ1-2; D might be TRBD1 (5 bases). Trimming stripped 4 bases from V and 7 bases from J, with 16 bases between. Germline CDR1 reads MGHRA; CDR2 reads YSYEKL. CDR3 length: 14 residues. Here the CDR3 reads CASSPALGGLGYTF. The CDR3, as DNA: TGCGCCAGCAGCCCGGCCCTCGGGGGACTTGGCTACACCTTC.

The rearrangement links TRBV6-2 or TRBV6-3 to TRBJ2-1; 9 nucleotides align to TRBD2. The CDR3 sequence is 17 residues long. With 1 base clipped from V and 5 bases from J, the junction kept 9 bases outside the gene matches. CDR1 is MNHEY, CDR2 SVGEGT, per germline. The CDR3 protein is CASSYFPTSGKNNEQFF. The DNA for the CDR3 is TGTGCCAGCAGTTACTTCCCGACTAGCGGTAAAAACAATGAGCAGTTCTTC.

This clonotype was observed a handful of times. The genes are TRBV7-9 and TRBJ2-3; 7 nucleotides match TRBD1. This CDR3 has 18 residues. CDR1 and CDR2 (germline): SEHNR, FQNEAQ (reference sequence). The ends lost 3 bases at V and 4 bases at J; junction bases unmatched: 16. The CDR3 sequence is CASSFTLDRRYSPDTQYF. As DNA, the CDR3 is TGTGCCAGCAGCTTCACCTTGGACAGGCGGTATTCCCCAGATACGCAGTATTTT.

The rearrangement joins TRBV5-5 to TRBJ2-1, with D possibly being TRBD2 (7 bases). Germline CDR1 reads SGHKS; CDR2 reads YYEKEE (reference sequence). V was pared by 5 bases and J by 13 bases, with 22 bases between. CDR3 size: 14 residues. CDR3 nucleotide sequence: TGTGCCAGCAGTCTGGGGGGGGGCCTTGGTGATCAGTTCTTC. Amino acids: CASSLGGGLGDQFF. Based on the CDR3 plus reference TRBV5-5 and TRBJ2-1, the full variable domain is DAGVTQSPTHLIKTRGQQVTLRCSPISGHKSVSWYQQVLGQGPQFIFQYYEKEERGRGNFPDRFSARQFPNYSSELNVNALLLGDSALYLCASSLGGGLGDQFFGPGTRLTVL.

This clonotype was detected ten times or more. The V and J genes are TRBV13 and TRBJ2-5; no reliable D call. The CDR3 is 13 amino acids. V dropped 1 base and J dropped 2 bases, with 5 bases sitting between them. Per the germline V gene, CDR1 is PRHDT and CDR2 is FYEKMQ (reference sequence). The CDR3 region has the DNA TGTGCCAGCAGCTTAGAAGATCAAGAGACCCAGTACTTC. Its protein product is CASSLEDQETQYF.

In its sample, this clonotype was seen many times. This chain joins TRBV12-3 or TRBV12-4 and TRBJ1-3, with a weak D call TRBD1 (5 bases). Trimming cost V 6 bases and J 2 bases, with 17 bases left between them. The CDR3 loop spans 16 amino acids. In DNA form, the CDR3 reads TGTGCCAGCAGCCCTCGTTTGTGGGGGGCTGGAAACACCATATATTTT. Amino acid sequence: CASSPRLWGAGNTIYF.

The chain combines TRBV20-1 with TRBJ2-1; D remains unclear. Germline CDR1 DFQATT, CDR2 SNEGSKA (reference sequence). V gave up 0 bases and J gave up 6 bases, with 15 bases separating them. The CDR3 loop spans 15 amino acids. In nucleotides, the CDR3 is TGCAGTGCTAGAGATCCCTGGGGTAGTTCCAATGAGCAGTTCTTC. Translating it yields CSARDPWGSSNEQFF.

The chain is built from TRBV20-1 and TRBJ2-4; 7 bases align to TRBD1. Unmatched junction bases numbered 7, after V lost 7 bases and J lost 4 bases. The CDR3 runs to 13 residues. CDR1 is DFQATT, CDR2 SNEGSKA, per germline (reference sequence). CDR3 DNA: TGCAGTGTTCCGACAGGGCCAAAAAACATTCAGTACTTC. Amino acids: CSVPTGPKNIQYF.